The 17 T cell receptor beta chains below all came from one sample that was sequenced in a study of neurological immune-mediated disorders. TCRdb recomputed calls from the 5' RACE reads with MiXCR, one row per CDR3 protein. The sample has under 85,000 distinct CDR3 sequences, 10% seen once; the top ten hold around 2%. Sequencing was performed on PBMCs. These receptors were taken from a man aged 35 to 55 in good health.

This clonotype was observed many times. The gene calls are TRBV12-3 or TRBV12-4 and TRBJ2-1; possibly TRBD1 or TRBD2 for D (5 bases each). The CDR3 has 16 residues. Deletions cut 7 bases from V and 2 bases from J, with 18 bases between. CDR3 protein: CASIMGVGSPYNEQFF. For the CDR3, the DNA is TGTGCCAGCATCATGGGGGTGGGGAGCCCCTACAATGAGCAGTTCTTC.

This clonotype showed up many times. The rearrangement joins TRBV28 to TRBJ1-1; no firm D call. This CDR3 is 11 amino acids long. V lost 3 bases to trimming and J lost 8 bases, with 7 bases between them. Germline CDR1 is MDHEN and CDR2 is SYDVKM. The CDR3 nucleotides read TGTGCCAGCAGTTTTGGGTCAGAAGCTTTCTTT. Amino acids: CASSFGSEAFF.

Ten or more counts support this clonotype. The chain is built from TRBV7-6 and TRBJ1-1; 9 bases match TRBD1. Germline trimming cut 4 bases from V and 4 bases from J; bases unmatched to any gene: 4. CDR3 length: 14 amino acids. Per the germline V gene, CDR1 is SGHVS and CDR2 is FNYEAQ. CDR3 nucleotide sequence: TGTGCCAGCAGCTCCGGACAGGGGAGCACTGAAGCTTTCTTT. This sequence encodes CASSSGQGSTEAFF.

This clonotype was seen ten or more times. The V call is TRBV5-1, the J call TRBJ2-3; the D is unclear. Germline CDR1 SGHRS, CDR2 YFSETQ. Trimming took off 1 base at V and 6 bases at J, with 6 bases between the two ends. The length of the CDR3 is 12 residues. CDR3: CASSLYFDTQYF. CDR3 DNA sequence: TGCGCCAGCAGCTTGTATTTTGATACGCAGTATTTT.

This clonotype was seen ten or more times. CDR3: CASSLVFTDTQYF. Here the CDR3 DNA reads TGTGCCAGCAGCTTAGTATTTACAGATACGCAGTATTTT. The chain couples TRBV7-9 to TRBJ2-3, with D unclear. CDR1 is SEHNR and CDR2 is FQNEAQ in the germline V gene (reference sequence). The CDR3 consists of 13 residues. V was clipped by 1 base and J by 3 bases, with 5 bases between them. The whole variable domain, filled in from reference TRBV7-9 and TRBJ2-3, reads DTGVSQNPRHKITKRGQNVTFRCDPISEHNRLYWYRQTLGQGPEFLTYFQNEAQLEKSRLLSDRFSAERPKGSFSTLEIQRTEQGDSAMYLCASSLVFTDTQYFGPGTRLTVL.

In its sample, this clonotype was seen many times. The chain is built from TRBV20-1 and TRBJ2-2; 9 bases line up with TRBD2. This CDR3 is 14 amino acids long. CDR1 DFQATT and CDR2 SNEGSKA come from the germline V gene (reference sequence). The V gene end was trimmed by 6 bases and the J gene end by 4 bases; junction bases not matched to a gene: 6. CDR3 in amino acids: CSAEKAGGTGELFF. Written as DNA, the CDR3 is TGCAGTGCAGAGAAAGCGGGGGGCACCGGGGAGCTGTTTTTT.

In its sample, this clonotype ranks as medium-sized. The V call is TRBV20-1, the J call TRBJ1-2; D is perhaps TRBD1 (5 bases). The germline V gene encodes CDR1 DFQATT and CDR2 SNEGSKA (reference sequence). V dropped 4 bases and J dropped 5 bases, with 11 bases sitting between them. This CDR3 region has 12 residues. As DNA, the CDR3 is TGCAGTGCTATGGTAGGGGATTATGGCTACACCTTC. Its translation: CSAMVGDYGYTF.

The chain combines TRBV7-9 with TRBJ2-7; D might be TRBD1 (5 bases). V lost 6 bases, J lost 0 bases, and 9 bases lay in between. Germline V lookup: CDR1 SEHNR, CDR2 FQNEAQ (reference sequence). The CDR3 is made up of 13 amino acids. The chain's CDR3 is CASSVTGSYEQYF. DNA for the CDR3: TGTGCCAGCAGTGTAACAGGCTCCTACGAGCAGTACTTC.

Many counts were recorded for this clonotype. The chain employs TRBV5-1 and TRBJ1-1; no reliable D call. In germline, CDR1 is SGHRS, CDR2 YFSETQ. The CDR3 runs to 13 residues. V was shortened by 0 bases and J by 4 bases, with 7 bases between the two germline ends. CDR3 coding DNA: TGCGCCAGCAGCTTGGTCGGGTTCACTGAAGCTTTCTTT. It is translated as CASSLVGFTEAFF.

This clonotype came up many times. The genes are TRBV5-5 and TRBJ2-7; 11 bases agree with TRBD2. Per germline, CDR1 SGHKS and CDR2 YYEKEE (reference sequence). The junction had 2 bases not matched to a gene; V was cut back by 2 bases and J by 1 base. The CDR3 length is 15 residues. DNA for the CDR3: TGTGCCAGCAGCTTACGACTAGCGGGATCCTACGAGCAGTACTTC. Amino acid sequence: CASSLRLAGSYEQYF. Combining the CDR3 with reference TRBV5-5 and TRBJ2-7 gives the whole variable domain DAGVTQSPTHLIKTRGQQVTLRCSPISGHKSVSWYQQVLGQGPQFIFQYYEKEERGRGNFPDRFSARQFPNYSSELNVNALLLGDSALYLCASSLRLAGSYEQYFGPGTRLTVT.

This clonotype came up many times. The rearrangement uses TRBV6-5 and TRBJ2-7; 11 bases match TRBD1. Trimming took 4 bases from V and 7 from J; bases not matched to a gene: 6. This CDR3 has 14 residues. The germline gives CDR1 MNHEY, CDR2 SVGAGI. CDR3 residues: CASSFRTGGGEQYF. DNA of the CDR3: TGTGCCAGCAGTTTCCGGACAGGGGGCGGGGAGCAGTACTTC.

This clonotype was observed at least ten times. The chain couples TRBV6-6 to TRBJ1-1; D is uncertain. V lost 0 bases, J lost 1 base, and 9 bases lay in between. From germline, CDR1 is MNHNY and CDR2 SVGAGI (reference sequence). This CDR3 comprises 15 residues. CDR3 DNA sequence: TGTGCCAGCAGTTACTCGGGGTGGACGAACACTGAAGCTTTCTTT. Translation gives CASSYSGWTNTEAFF.

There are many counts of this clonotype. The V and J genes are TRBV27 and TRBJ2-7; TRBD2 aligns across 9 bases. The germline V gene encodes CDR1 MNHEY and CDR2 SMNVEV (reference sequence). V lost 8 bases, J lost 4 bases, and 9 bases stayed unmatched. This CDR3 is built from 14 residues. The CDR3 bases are TGTGCCAGCGATCTTAGCGGGAGAAGGTACGAGCAGTACTTC. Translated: CASDLSGRRYEQYF.

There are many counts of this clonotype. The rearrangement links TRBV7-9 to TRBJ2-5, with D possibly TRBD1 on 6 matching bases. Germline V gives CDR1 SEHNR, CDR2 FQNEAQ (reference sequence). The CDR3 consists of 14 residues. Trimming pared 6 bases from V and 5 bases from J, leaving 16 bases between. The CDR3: CASSTRPRGETQYF. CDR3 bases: TGTGCCAGCAGTACTAGACCAAGGGGGGAGACCCAGTACTTC.

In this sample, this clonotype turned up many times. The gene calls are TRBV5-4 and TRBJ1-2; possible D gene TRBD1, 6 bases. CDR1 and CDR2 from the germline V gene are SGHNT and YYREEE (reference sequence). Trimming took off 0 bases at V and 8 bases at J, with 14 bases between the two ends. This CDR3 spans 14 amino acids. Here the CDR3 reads CASSLVQGGGGYTF. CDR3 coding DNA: TGTGCCAGCAGCTTGGTACAGGGCGGAGGGGGCTACACCTTC.

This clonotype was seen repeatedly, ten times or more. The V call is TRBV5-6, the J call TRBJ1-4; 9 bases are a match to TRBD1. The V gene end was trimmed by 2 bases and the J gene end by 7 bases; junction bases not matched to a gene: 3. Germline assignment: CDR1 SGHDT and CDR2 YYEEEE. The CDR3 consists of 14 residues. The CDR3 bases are TGTGCCAGCAGCTTAGGGACAGGGAGTGAAAAACTGTTTTTT. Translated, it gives CASSLGTGSEKLFF.

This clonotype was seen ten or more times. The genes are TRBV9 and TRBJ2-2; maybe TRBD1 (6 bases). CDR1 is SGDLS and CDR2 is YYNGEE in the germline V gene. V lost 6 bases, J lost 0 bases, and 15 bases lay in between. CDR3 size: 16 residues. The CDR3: CASTPTGIPNTGELFF. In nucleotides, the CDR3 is TGTGCCAGCACCCCAACAGGGATACCGAACACCGGGGAGCTGTTTTTT.